What follows describes a single T cell receptor (beta chain). Its antigen remains unknown. This specimen comes from a study of cytomegalovirus exposure and HLA in healthy donors. Study results and caveats: A later analysis reportedly identified an Asian-associated ancestry cluster as carrying fewer N-insertions than the roughly 670-donor mean. In an earlier analysis, most TCR beta V segments were productive about 87% or about 30% of the time. A cluster of highly shared sequence variants was likely a sequencing artifact.

The CDR3 spans 14 residues. Per germline, CDR1 MDHEN and CDR2 SYDVKM. V shed 0 bases and J shed 6 bases, with 12 bases lying between them. 13 Jbeta primers and 60 Vbeta primers were used for the PCR. The method was immunoSEQ multiplex PCR; TCRdb's version includes in-frame clones alone and lacks a portion of them. The repertoire holds fewer than 150,000 clones, around 78% seen once, with around 5.9% in the top ten. The chain combines TRBV28 with TRBJ2-7, with D hard to call. This TCR was sampled from a woman aged 40 to 50 in good health and CMV-seropositive. Sequenced sample: PBMCs. CDR3 amino acids: CASSLWNVGREQYF. CDR3 DNA: TGTGCCAGCAGTTTATGGAACGTTGGGCGCGAGCAGTACTTC.